This TCR beta chain derives from a study of regulatory T cells in long-lasting Graves disease. Across the whole study: Antithyroid drugs had been given to newly diagnosed Graves' patients for under 3 months.

This clonotype has more than one count but fewer than ten. Construction of TCR beta libraries relied on iRepertoire HTBI primers and on Arm-PCR targeting CDR3 regions. MiXCR, run by TCRdb on the multiplex PCR reads, gives a single entry per CDR3 protein. The sample comprises about 430,000 distinct CDR3 sequences, approximately 15% of which are singletons, and roughly 7.7% rests with the top ten. CDR3 length equals 14 residues. Looked up from germline, CDR1 is SEHNR and CDR2 is FQNEAQ (reference sequence). Trimming removed 4 bases from V and 5 bases from J, with 11 bases in between. As to time point: newly diagnosed GD, antithyroid drugs for less than 3 months. Preparation of the TCR library used RNA extracted from PBMCs. This sample also belongs to another study, concerning T cells in Graves' hyperthyroidism and ophthalmopathy. That paper adds: An absence of ophthalmopathy progression within 18 months meant stable Graves' hyperthyroidism. The HTBI primer set served for first-round RT-PCR of the TCR CDR3. Separation of ophthalmopathy from stable hyperthyroidism was achieved by a 13 V-J model.

The chain employs TRBV7-9 and TRBJ2-2, with D uncertain. The sequence was obtained from a woman aged 40-49 years with Graves disease. Sequencing was performed on peripheral blood mononuclear cells (PBMCs), taken at new diagnosis, from a patient treated with antithyroid drugs. The CDR3: CASSSWDSTGELFF. Written as DNA, the CDR3 is TGTGCCAGCAGCTCGTGGGATTCTACCGGGGAGCTGTTTTTT.